This T cell receptor (beta chain) was sequenced for a study of cytomegalovirus exposure and HLA in healthy donors. With regard to this clone: Its cognate antigen is unknown.

Primers for the PCR totalled 60 Vbeta and 13 Jbeta. Sequencing was performed with immunoSEQ multiplex PCR; in TCRdb, only in-frame clones are kept and a portion is missing. The table lists 130,000 or so clones, approximately 80% of them singletons, with about 1.5% in the top ten. Study-wide points: Earlier analysis found most TCR beta V segments productive about 87% or about 30% of the time. Later analysis placed DRB1 highest and HLA-C lowest in TCR association rates, which differed by HLA locus. Reported performance of the classifier showed diagnosis of cytomegalovirus status with high specificity and sensitivity.

Nominally healthy donors provided the samples, though records likely missed some immune exposures. Sequencing used PBMCs. This TCR came from a woman in her late teens or twenties in good health and CMV-seronegative.

This CDR3 reads CALGAERDGELFF. CDR3 in DNA: TGTGCCCTTGGGGCCGAGCGTGACGGGGAGCTGTTTTTT. The rearrangement links TRBV10-3 to TRBJ2-2, with a weak D call TRBD1 (5 bases). Trimming shortened V by 11 bases and J by 7 bases, and 17 bases separated the two germline ends. Germline V lookup: CDR1 ENHRY, CDR2 SYGVKD. This CDR3 is built from 13 residues.